Below, 4 T cell receptor beta chains from the same sample are listed, as sequenced in a study of OX40 agonist ivuxolimab in advanced cancers. Assay used: immunoSEQ multiplex PCR; TCRdb lists only in-frame clones, some missing. The sample consists of 60,000 to 65,000 clones, around 80% of them appearing once. Sample: CD4+ or CD8+ T cells sorted from blood, taken in a trial of the OX40 agonist ivuxolimab. These TCRs come from an adult with an advanced solid tumor such as melanoma, head and neck, liver or kidney cancer.

The chain is built from TRBV5-1 and TRBJ2-7; D call uncertain. CDR1 and CDR2 (germline): SGHRS, YFSETQ. This CDR3 has 14 residues. V was shortened by 0 bases and J by 3 bases, with 10 bases between the two germline ends. For the CDR3, the DNA is TGCGCCAGCAGCTTGGTTGGCCCGAGCTACGAGCAGTACTTC. It yields the protein CASSLVGPSYEQYF. The whole variable domain, remainder taken from reference TRBV5-1 and TRBJ2-7, is KAGVTQTPRYLIKTRGQQVTLSCSPISGHRSVSWYQQTPGQGLQFLFEYFSETQRNKGNFPGRFSGRQFSNSRSEMNVSTLELGDSALYLCASSLVGPSYEQYFGPGTRLTVT.

Here the CDR3 reads CASSLAQAVSTEAFF. CDR3 bases: TGTGCCAGCAGCTTGGCTCAGGCAGTTTCCACTGAAGCTTTCTTT. This chain connects TRBV5-8 to TRBJ1-1; D is unclear. The germline CDR1 and CDR2 sequences are SGHTS and YDEGEE. The CDR3 has 15 residues. V dropped 0 bases and J dropped 4 bases, with 13 bases sitting between them.

The chain recombines TRBV5-6 with TRBJ2-1; perhaps TRBD1 as D (6 bases). With 0 bases removed from V and 8 bases from J, the gap between germline ends came to 12 bases. Germline loops: CDR1 SGHDT, CDR2 YYEEEE. The CDR3 is 14 residues long. CDR3 bases: TGTGCCAGCAGCTTGGGGCATGGGGGCGATGAGCAGTTCTTC. Amino acid sequence: CASSLGHGGDEQFF.

The chain uses TRBV5-1 and TRBJ2-7, with D uncertain. V was trimmed by 2 bases and J by 2 bases, leaving 8 bases between them. Germline V gene sequence: CDR1 SGHRS, CDR2 YFSETQ. The CDR3 loop spans 13 amino acids. The CDR3 DNA reads as TGCGCCAGCAGCTTTCAGCCTGCCTACGAGCAGTACTTC. This translates into CASSFQPAYEQYF.